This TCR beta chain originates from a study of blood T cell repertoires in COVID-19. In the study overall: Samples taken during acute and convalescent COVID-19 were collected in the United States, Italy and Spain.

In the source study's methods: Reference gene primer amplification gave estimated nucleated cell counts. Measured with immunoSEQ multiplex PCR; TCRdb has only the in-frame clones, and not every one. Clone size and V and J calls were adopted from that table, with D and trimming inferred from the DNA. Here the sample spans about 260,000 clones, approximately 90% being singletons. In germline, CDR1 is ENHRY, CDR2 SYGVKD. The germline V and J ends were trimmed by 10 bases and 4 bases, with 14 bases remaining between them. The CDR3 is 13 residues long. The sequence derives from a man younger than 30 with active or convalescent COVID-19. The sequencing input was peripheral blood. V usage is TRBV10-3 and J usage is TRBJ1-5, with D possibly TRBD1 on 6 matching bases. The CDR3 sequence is CATDSDSNQPQHF. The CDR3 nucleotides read TGTGCCACCGACTCGGACAGTAATCAGCCCCAGCATTTT.